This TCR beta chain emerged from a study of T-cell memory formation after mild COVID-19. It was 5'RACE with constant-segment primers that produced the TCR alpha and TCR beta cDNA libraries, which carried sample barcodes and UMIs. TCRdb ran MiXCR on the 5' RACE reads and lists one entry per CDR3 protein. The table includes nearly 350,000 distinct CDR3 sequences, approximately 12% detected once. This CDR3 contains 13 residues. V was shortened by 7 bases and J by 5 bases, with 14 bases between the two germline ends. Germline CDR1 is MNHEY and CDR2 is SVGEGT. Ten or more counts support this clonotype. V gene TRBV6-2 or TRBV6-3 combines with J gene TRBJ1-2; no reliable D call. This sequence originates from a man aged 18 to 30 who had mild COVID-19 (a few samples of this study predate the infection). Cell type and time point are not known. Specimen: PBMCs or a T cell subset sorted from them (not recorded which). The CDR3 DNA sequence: TGTGCCAGCAAGGCTGAGGGAGATTATGGCTACACCTTC. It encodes CASKAEGDYGYTF.